This T cell receptor (beta chain) was sequenced for a study of OX40 agonist ivuxolimab in advanced cancers. Study background: Those treated in dose escalation had hepatocellular carcinoma, melanoma, renal cell cancer or head and neck cancer.

Method: immunoSEQ multiplex PCR; TCRdb's copy keeps in-frame clones and lacks some. Of roughly 120,000 clones in the sample, 80% to 95% were seen once. CDR3 size: 14 residues. V was pared by 2 bases and J by 5 bases, with 13 bases between. CDR1 is SGHNT, CDR2 YYREEE, per germline (reference sequence). The receptor's source is an adult with an advanced solid tumor such as melanoma, head and neck, liver or kidney cancer. The sequences come from CD4+ or CD8+ T cells sorted from blood, collected in a trial of the OX40 agonist ivuxolimab. This rearrangement joins TRBV5-4 to TRBJ1-2, with a tentative D call TRBD1 (5 bases). CDR3 region: CASSFTGDRYGYTF. Here the CDR3 DNA reads TGTGCCAGCAGCTTTACGGGGGATCGATATGGCTACACCTTC.